This TCR beta chain was obtained from a study of shared clonotypes between healthy human individuals. Loaded into unsorted PBMC replicate PCRs was 300 ng DNA, about 30,000 T cell genomes. Clones were read by immunoSEQ multiplex PCR, and TCRdb kept only the in-frame ones, dropping some. The data contain about 500,000 clones, around 77% of them seen just once; the ten biggest clones take up around 12%. After removal of 4 bases from V and 4 bases from J, the junction contained 8 bases not matched to a gene. The CDR3 is 15 residues long. Germline V gives CDR1 SGHRS, CDR2 YFSETQ. Study-wide results and limits: The researchers took only blood, and tissue repertoires probably look different.

The donors, healthy adults who were HIV-negative, had experienced no recent acute infections or vaccinations. This clone was observed many times. The antigen is undetermined. Other DNA sequences in this specimen translate into the identical CDR3. J is TRBJ2-5 and V is TRBV5-1, with 9 bases matching TRBD1. Sequencing was performed on PBMCs. The clonotype was recovered from a woman aged 40-49 years in good health. Some clones in this sample may be carry-over from other donors' samples. The CDR3 is CASSQRDREGETQYF. CDR3 sequence (DNA): TGCGCCAGCAGCCAAAGGGACAGGGAAGGAGAGACCCAGTACTTC.